These 17 T cell receptor beta chains originate from one sample sequenced in a study of regulatory T cells in long-lasting Graves disease. Stated time point: newly diagnosed GD, antithyroid drugs for less than 3 months. Generation of the TCR library employed RNA extracted from PBMCs. Arm-PCR of CDR3 regions with iRepertoire HTBI primers generated TCR beta libraries. TCRdb itself ran the multiplex PCR reads through MiXCR, one entry per CDR3 protein. In the table there are hundreds of thousands of distinct CDR3 sequences, more than 10% of which are singletons. Another study also made use of these data, one on T cells in Graves' hyperthyroidism and ophthalmopathy.

The source material was peripheral blood mononuclear cells (PBMCs), sampled at new diagnosis, from a patient treated with antithyroid drugs. The receptors shown here come from a woman in her 30s with Graves disease.

This clonotype was seen a handful of times. The gene calls are TRBV5-1 and TRBJ2-1, with 11 bases aligning to TRBD1. J was trimmed by 3 bases and V by 0 bases; bases with no gene match: 2. Germline V lookup: CDR1 SGHRS, CDR2 YFSETQ. This CDR3 comprises 16 residues. CDR3 coding DNA: TGCGCCAGCAGCTTGGCGGGACAGGGGGACTACAATGAGCAGTTCTTC. It is translated as CASSLAGQGDYNEQFF.

Ten or more counts support this clonotype. The chain joins TRBV18 to TRBJ1-1; no definite D call. Germline lookup yields CDR1 KGHSH and CDR2 LQKENI. This CDR3 has 13 residues. Trimming removed 4 bases from V and 3 bases from J, with 9 bases in between. CDR3 protein: CASSRGQYTEAFF. The CDR3 coding sequence is TGTGCCAGCTCACGAGGGCAGTACACTGAAGCTTTCTTT.

This clonotype has more than one count but fewer than ten. V and J are TRBV19 and TRBJ2-7; TRBD2 is a possible D gene (5 bases). Trimming stripped 5 bases from V and 0 bases from J, with 11 bases between. Germline CDR1 LNHDA, CDR2 SQIVND (reference sequence). The CDR3 runs to 14 residues. The CDR3 region has the DNA TGTGCCAGTAGTCCAGCGGAGAGCTCCTACGAGCAGTACTTC. The encoded protein is CASSPAESSYEQYF.

The chain has TRBV4-3 and TRBJ2-3, with D perhaps TRBD1 (6 bases). This CDR3 has 14 residues. Trimming left V 2 bases short and J 3 bases short, with 9 bases between. Germline assignment: CDR1 LGHNA and CDR2 YSLEER. For the CDR3, the DNA is TGCGCCAGCAGCCAAAGGGGGATTACAGATACGCAGTATTTT. As protein: CASSQRGITDTQYF.

This clonotype occurred many times. The chain carries TRBV7-2 and TRBJ2-3; D is perhaps TRBD2 (7 bases). V lost 5 bases, J lost 1 base, and 16 bases lay in between. Germline V CDR1 and CDR2: SGHTA, FQGNSA. This CDR3 has 16 residues. CDR3 in amino acids: CASSLRGRGGTDTQYF. CDR3 DNA sequence: TGTGCCAGCAGCCTTAGGGGGAGGGGCGGCACAGATACGCAGTATTTT. Filled out from reference TRBV7-2 and TRBJ2-3, the complete variable domain reads GAGVSQSPSNKVTEKGKDVELRCDPISGHTALYWYRQSLGQGLEFLIYFQGNSAPDKSGLPSDRFSAERTGGSVSTLTIQRTQQEDSAVYLCASSLRGRGGTDTQYFGPGTRLTVL.

This clonotype was picked up many times. V gene TRBV30 combines with J gene TRBJ1-1; D gene ambiguous. V was cut by 1 base and J by 1 base, with 10 bases left in between. The CDR3 is 14 amino acids. The germline CDR1 and CDR2 sequences are GTSNPN and SVGIG (reference sequence). The chain's CDR3 is CAWSALGRNTEAFF. In DNA, the CDR3 is TGTGCCTGGAGTGCCCTCGGCAGGAACACTGAAGCTTTCTTT.

This clonotype was recorded a few times. V gene TRBV11-2 combines with J gene TRBJ1-5; a possible D gene is TRBD1 (5 bases). The V end was cut by 5 bases, the J end by 6 bases, with 17 bases between. The length of the CDR3 is 15 residues. Germline V gene lookup returns CDR1 SGHAT and CDR2 FQNNGV. The CDR3: CASSPGGGAAQPQHF. The CDR3 DNA reads TGTGCCAGCAGCCCCGGCGGAGGGGCGGCTCAGCCCCAGCATTTT.

This clonotype was seen many times. The chain uses TRBV14 and TRBJ2-3; 11 nucleotides match TRBD2. Looked up from germline, CDR1 is SGHDN and CDR2 is FVKESK. The junction had 4 bases not matched to a gene; V was cut back by 4 bases and J by 1 base. This CDR3 spans 16 amino acids. CDR3 in DNA: TGTGCCAGCAGCCGAGGGACTAGCGGACGCACAGATACGCAGTATTTT. This sequence encodes CASSRGTSGRTDTQYF.

J is TRBJ2-7 and V is TRBV5-4, with 7 bases fitting TRBD1. The germline CDR1 and CDR2 sequences are SGHNT and YYREEE (reference sequence). The CDR3 runs to 14 residues. The J segment lost 3 bases and the V segment lost 4 bases, leaving 7 bases of the junction unmatched. CDR3: CASSPDRYHYEQYF. DNA of the CDR3: TGTGCCAGCAGCCCGGACAGGTACCACTACGAGCAGTACTTC.

Only a few counts were recorded for this clonotype. The chain employs TRBV6-2 or TRBV6-3 and TRBJ1-1; 12 nucleotides match TRBD1. The CDR3 is 15 amino acids. Unmatched junction bases numbered 5, after V lost 5 bases and J lost 4 bases. Looked up from germline, CDR1 is MNHEY and CDR2 is SVGEGT. The CDR3 protein is CASSERDRGPTEAFF. The CDR3 DNA follows: TGTGCCAGCAGTGAGCGGGACAGGGGGCCCACTGAAGCTTTCTTT.

Details on this clonotype: This may arise from a read error, as a much more abundant clone is one base away. The genes are TRBV7-2 and TRBJ2-5; D could derive from TRBD1 or TRBD2 (5 bases each). The CDR3 contains 17 residues. Germline CDR1 and CDR2: SGHTA and FQGNSA. CDR3 coding DNA: TGTGCCAGCAGGGACCCCCGCATGAGGGGCGGCAAAGATACCCAGTACTTC. This encodes CASRDPRMRGGKDTQYF.

This clonotype came up many times. The chain combines TRBV13 with TRBJ2-1; D is possibly TRBD2 (7 bases). The CDR3 loop spans 15 amino acids. V lost 3 bases and J lost 8, with 17 bases in between. Looked up from germline, CDR1 is PRHDT and CDR2 is FYEKMQ (reference sequence). CDR3 in amino acids: CASSLATGGKDEQFF. The CDR3 region has the DNA TGTGCCAGCAGCTTGGCTACGGGGGGCAAAGATGAGCAGTTCTTC.

The chain uses TRBV5-5 and TRBJ2-1; a possible D gene is TRBD2 (5 bases). Trimming stripped 4 bases from V and 0 bases from J, with 14 bases between. Germline V gene sequence: CDR1 SGHKS, CDR2 YYEKEE (reference sequence). The CDR3 sequence is 16 residues long. The CDR3 bases are TGTGCCAGCAGCCCTTCCTCGGGGAGCTCCTACAATGAGCAGTTCTTC. This translates into CASSPSSGSSYNEQFF.

This clonotype was seen ten or more times. V gene TRBV5-1 combines with J gene TRBJ1-1; 9 positions agree with TRBD1. V gave up 4 bases and J gave up 4 bases; unmatched junction bases: 8. CDR3 length: 15 residues. Germline values: CDR1 SGHRS, CDR2 YFSETQ. CDR3 protein: CASSLTTGGLTEAFF. In DNA form, the CDR3 reads TGCGCCAGCAGCCTAACGACAGGGGGGCTCACTGAAGCTTTCTTT.

This clonotype occurred many times. This chain uses TRBV28 with TRBJ2-3; D not resolved. The CDR3 spans 12 residues. Germline CDR1 is MDHEN and CDR2 is SYDVKM. Trimming left V 6 bases short and J 7 bases short, with 11 bases between. CDR3: CASSSVLNTQYF. The CDR3 coding sequence is TGTGCCAGCAGCTCGGTACTAAATACGCAGTATTTT.

This clonotype was detected only a few times. The rearrangement joins TRBV25-1 to TRBJ1-6; maybe TRBD1 (6 bases). The V end lost 4 bases, the J end lost 9 bases, and 19 bases lay between the germline ends. CDR1 MGHDK and CDR2 SYGVNS come from the germline V gene. The CDR3 sequence is 16 residues long. Here the CDR3 DNA reads TGTGCCAGCAGTGGTGGTGGTGGGGGGGCCTTTTCACCCCTCCACTTT. Translating gives CASSGGGGGAFSPLHF.

This clonotype was seen many times. V gene TRBV2 combines with J gene TRBJ1-5; 8 bases are shared with TRBD1. Germline V CDR1 and CDR2: SNHLY, FYNNEI. CDR3 length equals 15 residues. J was trimmed by 0 bases and V by 7 bases; bases with no gene match: 5. CDR3 nucleotide sequence: TGTGCCAGCACGGGACAGGCTTATAGCAATCAGCCCCAGCATTTT. Its translation: CASTGQAYSNQPQHF.